The text below deals with one T cell receptor beta chain. It has no known antigen specificity. No base quality information exists; no much larger clone differs at one position. The record originates from a study of human T cells and chemical hapten exposure (dated by TCRdb to the early 2020s). Study-wide context: For sensitization, 2% DPC in acetone was applied to a roughly 2 cm by roughly 2 cm area of upper inner arm skin. Roughly 30 alopecia patients provided blood for TCR sequencing at one to four time points (pre-sensitization, 2, 6 and 24 weeks). The mostly female patient cohort included alopecia areata with under or over 50% scalp involvement, alopecia totalis and alopecia universalis. Patient blood was sampled pre-sensitization (week 0) and at 2, 6 and about 24 weeks after DPC sensitization. In alopecia patients, the study followed how the peripheral blood TCR repertoire changed in vivo over primary and secondary sensitization to diphenylcyclopropenone (DPC), a hapten. Patch tests used Finn chambers with 0.01% DPC on the upper back, scored after 6 days by International Contact Dermatitis Research Group standards. Throughout the roughly 24-week study period, patients were also given weekly therapeutic DPC doses on the scalp. Libraries were pooled for sequencing, and per-sample TCR yields varied mainly because of small differences in library volumes within the pool. Summary of the overall study and its limitations: A positive correlation was found between the number of PT1 expanded TCRs and patch test score, with significance reached at thresholds 8, 16 and 32 but not 4. Significantly more large CDR3 similarity clusters were formed by expanded TCRs than by pre-sensitization or healthy control sets, consistent with antigen-driven responses. Alopecia, a presumed autoimmune disease, was present in all patients, so the immune response of the patients might differ from that of healthy individuals. After repeated subsampling, changes were observed in the strength of the expansion versus patch-test correlation and in the threshold at which the correlation became significant. DPC sensitization did not change the number of TCRs with a frequency above 1 in 1000, and there was no evidence of changes in global repertoire structure.

There are 14 amino acids in the CDR3, from cysteine to phenylalanine inclusive. The entry retains the CDR3 DNA only, 42 bases that are in frame from base 1. Between the V and J ends, shortened by 4 bases and 2 bases respectively, the junction contains 11 bases. The germline V gene yields SGHTA for CDR1 and FQGNSA for CDR2. The label giving this sample's time point can be read as: pre-sensitization, week 0. Per the publication, the treatment or condition label means: therapeutic diphenylcyclopropenone sensitization with weekly scalp DPC. Blood at each patch-test visit was drawn before the patch test was applied. Patients were eligible if aged 18 to 70, diagnosed with alopecia and judged suitable for DPC therapy, and pregnant patients were excluded. Total RNA was extracted from unfractionated whole blood collected in Tempus Blood RNA tubes. Library generation was performed with RACE. Data came from a NextSeq 500. Library preparation attached unique molecular identifiers to individual cDNA molecules for quantitative, reproducible TCR counting. From each blood RNA sample, both TCR alpha and TCR beta chains were sequenced. On the authors' methods: The median number of TCRs per sample was approximately 93,000, ranging from about 20,000 to 700,000. The Decombinator software suite was used to annotate V, J and CDR3 in the TCR reads. Every sample was subsampled to the same number of TCRs (28,000) for the PS versus PT1 abundance plots. Expanded TCRs were defined as absent before sensitization and observed at least eight times at the 2-week time point. In-frame beta chains were kept once TCRdb had trimmed the public reads at Q25 with fastp and called clones with MiXCR. When rows share a CDR3 protein, they turn into one entry using the most common DNA and genes. These V and J calls derive from TCRdb rather than the authors' analysis. Recorded for this sample are more than 250,000 distinct CDR3 sequences; approximately 8.6% of them occurred a single time. The top ten clones comprise less than 3% of the sample.

Rearrangement joined TRBV7-2 to TRBJ2-5; a tentative D match to TRBD1 spans 6 bases. The sample here was whole blood, taken in connection with sensitization to the hapten diphenylcyclopropenone (DPC). The sequence came from a woman in her 40s with alopecia areata. Some clones in this sample may be carry-over from other donors' samples. The DNA sequence is given as TGTGCCAGCAGCTCCCAGGGGTCACAAGAGACCCAGTACTTC. The translation is CASSSQGSQETQYF. Joined to the reference TRBV7-2 and TRBJ2-5 proteins, this CDR3 gives the full variable domain: GAGVSQSPSNKVTEKGKDVELRCDPISGHTALYWYRQSLGQGLEFLIYFQGNSAPDKSGLPSDRFSAERTGGSVSTLTIQRTQQEDSAVYLCASSSQGSQETQYFGPGTRLLVL.